This T cell receptor (beta chain) was sequenced for a study of chemoradiotherapy in HPV16-positive cancers. Study summary: Functional T-cell assays on two HPV16-positive patients' cells defined candidate HPV-specific clones and common TCR motifs.

Assay: immunoSEQ multiplex PCR; the TCRdb copy retains only in-frame clones and omits some. The sample contains approximately 12,000 clones, roughly 90% of which appear only once. Germline V gene lookup returns CDR1 WSHSY and CDR2 SAAADI. V dropped 5 bases and J dropped 4; count of bases not matched to a gene: 12. This CDR3 is built from 16 residues. The sequenced sample was blood, obtained from a patient who underwent chemoradiotherapy. The TCR sequence derives from a human donor with HPV-associated anogenital cancer. The rearrangement links TRBV10-2 to TRBJ1-2, with TRBD1 matching over 8 bases. The CDR3 loop is CASSQLGDRTSYGYTF. In nucleotides, the CDR3 is TGCGCCAGCAGTCAACTTGGGGACAGGACATCCTATGGCTACACCTTC.